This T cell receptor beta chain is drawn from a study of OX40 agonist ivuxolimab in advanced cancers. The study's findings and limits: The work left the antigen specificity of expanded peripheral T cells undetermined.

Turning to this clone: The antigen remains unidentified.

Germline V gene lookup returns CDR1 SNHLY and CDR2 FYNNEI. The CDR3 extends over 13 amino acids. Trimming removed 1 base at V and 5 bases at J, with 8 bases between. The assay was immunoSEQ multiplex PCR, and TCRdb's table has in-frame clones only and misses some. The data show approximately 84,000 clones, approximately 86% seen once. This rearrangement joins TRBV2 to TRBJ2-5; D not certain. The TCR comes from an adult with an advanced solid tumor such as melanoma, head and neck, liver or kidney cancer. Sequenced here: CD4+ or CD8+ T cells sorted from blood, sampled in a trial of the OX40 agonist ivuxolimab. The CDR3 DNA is TGTGCCAGCAGTGAAGGGCAGAAGGAGACCCAGTACTTC. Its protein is CASSEGQKETQYF.